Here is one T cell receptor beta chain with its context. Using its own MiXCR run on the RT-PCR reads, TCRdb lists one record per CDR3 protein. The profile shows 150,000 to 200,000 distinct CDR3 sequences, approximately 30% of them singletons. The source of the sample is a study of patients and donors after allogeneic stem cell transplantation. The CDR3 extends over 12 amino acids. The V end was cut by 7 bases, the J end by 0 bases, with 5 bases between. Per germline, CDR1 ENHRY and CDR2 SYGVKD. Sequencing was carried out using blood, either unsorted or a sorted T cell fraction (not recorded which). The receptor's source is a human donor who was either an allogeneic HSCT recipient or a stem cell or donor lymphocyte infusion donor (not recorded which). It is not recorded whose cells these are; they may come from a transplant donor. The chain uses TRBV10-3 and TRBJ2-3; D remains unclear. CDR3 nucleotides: TGTGCCATCACCGACAGCACAGATACGCAGTATTTT. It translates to CAITDSTDTQYF.